A single sample is the source of the 21 T cell receptor beta chains below, sequenced in a study of T-cell memory formation after mild COVID-19. MiXCR, applied by TCRdb to the 5' RACE reads, yields one record per CDR3 protein. The sample carries about 200,000 distinct CDR3 sequences, 15% to 20% recorded once. Sequenced: PBMCs or a T cell subset sorted from them (not recorded which). Receptor source: an adult woman who had mild COVID-19 (a few samples of this study predate the infection). Cell type and time point are not known.

This rearrangement joins TRBV9 to TRBJ2-6; either TRBD1 or TRBD2 may fit D (5 bases each). Germline-derived CDR1 and CDR2 are SGDLS and YYNGEE. Trimming cost V 0 bases and J 0 bases, with 13 bases left between them. This CDR3 comprises 18 residues. CDR3 in amino acids: CASSVAGRVSSGANVLTF. CDR3 nucleotide sequence: TGTGCCAGCAGCGTAGCGGGGCGGGTCAGCTCTGGGGCCAACGTCCTGACTTTC.

The rearrangement links TRBV25-1 to TRBJ2-7, with 9 bases fitting TRBD1. The CDR3 has 16 residues. The ends lost 3 bases at V and 5 bases at J; junction bases unmatched: 11. In germline, CDR1 is MGHDK, CDR2 SYGVNS. DNA of the CDR3: TGTGCCAGCAGTGATCACCTGGCGGGACAGGGAAACGAGCAGTACTTC. Protein sequence: CASSDHLAGQGNEQYF.

The chain carries TRBV7-2 and TRBJ2-4; D is unresolved. This CDR3 has 12 residues. Trimming cost V 3 bases and J 11 bases, with 11 bases left between them. Germline V gene data show CDR1 as SGHTA and CDR2 as FQGNSA. CDR3 in DNA: TGTGCCAGCAGCTTCCCAGGAATCCTTCAGTACTTC. Its translation is CASSFPGILQYF.

This clonotype has a handful of counts. The chain uses TRBV12-3 or TRBV12-4 and TRBJ2-6, with D possibly being TRBD1 or TRBD2 (5 bases each). CDR3 size: 15 residues. V gave up 5 bases and J gave up 5 bases, with 13 bases separating them. The CDR3 nucleotides read TGTGCCAGCAGTCCCCGGGACCTACGGGCCAACGTCCTGACTTTC. It translates to CASSPRDLRANVLTF.

The chain employs TRBV4-2 and TRBJ1-2, with no clear D. The germline V gene encodes CDR1 LGHNA and CDR2 YNFKEQ. This CDR3 region has 16 residues. The V end was cut by 0 bases, the J end by 4 bases, with 15 bases between. Here the CDR3 DNA reads TGTGCCAGCAGCCAAGAAGCGCGGACGGAAGTCTATGGCTACACCTTC. Its protein is CASSQEARTEVYGYTF.

This clonotype was observed a few times. V gene TRBV23-1 combines with J gene TRBJ2-1; D gene unclear. TRBV23-1 is assigned to the ORF class and has an uncertain function. Deletions cut 1 base from V and 7 bases from J, with 2 bases between. This CDR3 has 11 amino acids. Written as DNA, the CDR3 is TGCGCCAGCAGTCAATTGAATGAGCAGTTCTTC. Its translation is CASSQLNEQFF.

This clonotype showed up just a few times. This chain uses TRBV19 with TRBJ2-3, with 9 bases that match TRBD2. The V gene's germline CDR1 is LNHDA and CDR2 SQIVND (reference sequence). With V trimmed by 2 bases and J by 1 base, 10 bases remained unmatched. The CDR3 extends over 18 amino acids. This CDR3 reads CASSISGGRALGTDTQYF. The CDR3, as DNA: TGTGCCAGTAGTATATCTGGCGGGAGGGCCCTCGGCACAGATACGCAGTATTTT.

This chain uses TRBV29-1 with TRBJ1-4; no clear D gene. Germline V gene lookup returns CDR1 SQVTM and CDR2 ANQGSEA. The CDR3 runs to 13 residues. V was clipped by 7 bases and J by 4 bases, with 13 bases between them. CDR3 DNA sequence: TGCAGCGCCCGGCGGACCTTTAATGAAAAACTGTTTTTT. Translating gives CSARRTFNEKLFF.

The rearrangement uses TRBV20-1 and TRBJ1-2; 9 positions match TRBD1. V was pared by 1 base and J by 8 bases, with 17 bases of the junction left unmatched. The CDR3 runs 17 residues. Per germline, CDR1 DFQATT and CDR2 SNEGSKA (reference sequence). The CDR3 sequence: CSARAPNSDRGPRGYTF. For the CDR3, the DNA is TGCAGTGCTAGAGCCCCGAATTCGGACAGGGGACCCAGAGGCTACACCTTC.

The sample holds a few counts of this clonotype. This chain links TRBV29-1 with TRBJ1-3; tentatively, D is TRBD1 (6 bases). CDR3 length: 14 amino acids. CDR1 and CDR2 from the germline V gene are SQVTM and ANQGSEA. Trimming took off 4 bases at V and 0 bases at J, with 10 bases between the two ends. The CDR3 reads CSVGDRTSGNTIYF. CDR3 coding DNA: TGCAGCGTTGGCGACAGGACCTCTGGAAACACCATATATTTT. Based on the CDR3 plus reference TRBV29-1 and TRBJ1-3, the full variable domain is SAVISQKPSRDICQRGTSLTIQCQVDSQVTMMFWYRQQPGQSLTLIATANQGSEATYESGFVIDKFPISRPNLTFSTLTVSNMSPEDSSIYLCSVGDRTSGNTIYFGEGSWLTVV.

The genes are TRBV29-1 and TRBJ2-2, with TRBD1 identical over 8 bases. This CDR3 spans 14 amino acids. Germline CDR1 is SQVTM and CDR2 is ANQGSEA. With V trimmed by 4 bases and J by 5 bases, 6 bases remained unmatched. CDR3 sequence: CSVVSQGATGELFF. The CDR3 DNA follows: TGCAGCGTTGTGTCGCAGGGGGCGACCGGGGAGCTGTTTTTT.

This clonotype was seen only a few times. The chain couples TRBV2 to TRBJ2-1; the D gene is possibly TRBD2 (6 bases). The ends were cut back, 11 bases at V and 5 bases at J, with 22 bases in the middle. The CDR3 spans 15 residues. Germline V gene data show CDR1 as SNHLY and CDR2 as FYNNEI. DNA for the CDR3: TGTGCCGGGCGTCGGGATAGCGGAGCTCACAATGAGCAGTTCTTC. This sequence encodes CAGRRDSGAHNEQFF.

As for this clonotype: The junction differs from germline at one of its ends, possibly a read error. The V call is TRBV7-8, the J call TRBJ1-2, with 9 bases fitting TRBD1. Germline CDR1 SGHVS, CDR2 FQNEAQ. The CDR3 runs 17 residues. For the CDR3, the DNA is TGTGCCAGCAGTTTAGGCCCGGGACAGGGTCGGGGCTATGGCTACACCTTC. As protein: CASSLGPGQGRGYGYTF. Together with reference TRBV7-8 and TRBJ1-2, the CDR3 gives the full variable domain: GAGVSQSPRYKVAKRGQDVALRCDPISGHVSLFWYQQALGQGPEFLTYFQNEAQLDKSGLPSDRFFAERPEGSVSTLKIQRTQQEDSAVYLCASSLGPGQGRGYGYTFGSGTRLTVV.

The CDR3 DNA reads as TGCGCCAGCAGCTCAGGACCGGGGGCCGGGGAGCTGTTTTTT. As protein: CASSSGPGAGELFF. J is TRBJ2-2 and V is TRBV5-1; D perhaps matches TRBD2 (6 bases). V was clipped by 3 bases and J by 6 bases, with 12 bases between them. This CDR3 has 14 residues. Germline assignment: CDR1 SGHRS and CDR2 YFSETQ.

The chain employs TRBV6-5 and TRBJ2-6, with D perhaps matching TRBD1 (7 bases). With 0 bases removed from V and 2 bases from J, the gap between germline ends came to 14 bases. The CDR3 is 18 residues long. CDR1 and CDR2 from the germline V gene are MNHEY and SVGAGI. The DNA for the CDR3 is TGTGCCAGCAGTTACTCGCGTCAGGGGGGTGCTGGGGCCAACGTCCTGACTTTC. Translation gives CASSYSRQGGAGANVLTF.

The genes are TRBV5-1 and TRBJ1-4; D unclear. Germline CDR1 SGHRS, CDR2 YFSETQ. The CDR3 has 13 amino acids. The ends were cut back, 3 bases at V and 4 bases at J, with 7 bases in the middle. The CDR3 loop is CASSSDVNEKLFF. In DNA, the CDR3 is TGCGCCAGCAGCTCCGACGTTAATGAAAAACTGTTTTTT.

The V call is TRBV12-3 or TRBV12-4, the J call TRBJ1-1; no firm D call. This CDR3 contains 11 residues. Trimming left V 3 bases short and J 3 bases short, with 2 bases between. The CDR3 DNA reads TGTGCCAGCAGTTTTTACACTGAAGCTTTCTTT. Encoded protein: CASSFYTEAFF.

The genes are TRBV6-2 or TRBV6-3 and TRBJ2-1; 8 bases are a match to TRBD2. The CDR3 runs to 15 residues. In germline, CDR1 is MNHEY, CDR2 SVGEGT. The trim removed 5 bases at V and 6 bases at J, leaving 9 bases unmatched. Written as DNA, the CDR3 is TGTGCCAGCAGTCGAGCGGGAGAGAAGGGCAATGAGCAGTTCTTC. Its translation: CASSRAGEKGNEQFF.

The table lists this clonotype with many counts. The V gene is TRBV5-1, the J gene TRBJ2-7; 13 bases align to TRBD2. CDR3 length: 15 residues. J gave up 3 bases and V 4 bases, and 4 bases lay outside the gene matches. Germline CDR1 and CDR2: SGHRS and YFSETQ. The CDR3 loop is CASSPGLAGDYEQYF. For the CDR3, the DNA is TGCGCCAGCAGCCCAGGACTAGCGGGGGACTACGAGCAGTACTTC.

The chain couples TRBV6-5 to TRBJ2-2, with D uncertain. The CDR3 sequence is 12 residues long. Germline CDR1 is MNHEY and CDR2 is SVGAGI. Trimming removed 0 bases at V and 7 bases at J, with 3 bases between. The CDR3 sequence is CASSYSFGELFF. The CDR3 bases are TGTGCCAGCAGTTACTCGTTCGGGGAGCTGTTTTTT.

This clonotype has just one count. V gene TRBV20-1 combines with J gene TRBJ1-2, with 7 nucleotides matching TRBD1. Germline V gene sequence: CDR1 DFQATT, CDR2 SNEGSKA (reference sequence). CDR3 size: 12 residues. V trimming: 6 bases; J trimming: 3 bases; junction bases outside the gene matches: 4. The CDR3 DNA is TGCAGTGCCACCCAGGGGGACTATGGCTACACCTTC. Translated: CSATQGDYGYTF.